The 12 T cell receptor beta chains below all came from one sample that was sequenced in a study of T cells after yellow fever vaccination. TCRdb passed the 5' RACE reads through MiXCR, listing each CDR3 protein once. The sample holds fewer than 350,000 distinct CDR3 sequences; 4% to 5.5% are singletons and the top ten take around 19%. This sample comprised PBMCs, obtained 15 days after the yellow fever booster vaccination. These receptors were collected from a man in his late teens or twenties who received the YFV17D yellow fever vaccine.

The sample holds many counts of this clonotype. V gene TRBV11-2 combines with J gene TRBJ1-2; D is unclear. Between the trimmed V and J ends, which lost 1 base and 3 bases, there was a span of 9 bases. The CDR3 runs to 14 residues. Per germline, CDR1 SGHAT and CDR2 FQNNGV. In nucleotides, the CDR3 is TGTGCCAGCAGCTTAGGTCGGAACGACTATGGCTACACCTTC. Its translation is CASSLGRNDYGYTF.

The chain has TRBV18 and TRBJ2-1; D ambiguous. The CDR3 is 13 amino acids. The V gene lost 0 bases and the J gene lost 9 bases, with 9 bases spanning the gap. Looked up from germline, CDR1 is KGHSH and CDR2 is LQKENI. Written as DNA, the CDR3 is TGTGCCAGCTCACCACCGTCCTGGGGTGAGCAGTTCTTC. Protein product: CASSPPSWGEQFF.

Ten or more counts support this clonotype. The J gene is TRBJ1-1, the V gene TRBV7-2; D is unresolved. Germline V lookup: CDR1 SGHTA, CDR2 FQGNSA. V was cut by 4 bases and J by 8 bases, with 14 bases left in between. The length of the CDR3 is 13 residues. CDR3 sequence: CASSSTLAGEAFF. The CDR3 DNA reads as TGTGCCAGCAGCTCGACCCTCGCGGGAGAAGCTTTCTTT.

This clonotype was picked up many times. The rearrangement links TRBV5-5 to TRBJ2-1; 12 nucleotides line up with TRBD2. CDR3 length: 19 amino acids. Germline V gives CDR1 SGHKS, CDR2 YYEKEE (reference sequence). V lost 4 bases to trimming and J lost 2 bases; unmatched junction nucleotides: 13. The CDR3 coding sequence is TGTGCCAGCAGCGCGACAGGGACTAGCGGGCGAATCGCCTACAATGAGCAGTTCTTC. Protein product: CASSATGTSGRIAYNEQFF.

This clonotype was counted many times. This chain connects TRBV6-4 to TRBJ2-5, with TRBD1 matching 11 bases. The CDR3 consists of 14 residues. Germline CDR1 reads MRHNA; CDR2 reads SNTAGT. V was pared by 9 bases and J by 1 base, with 4 bases of the junction left unmatched. The CDR3 sequence is CASGTGGFQETQYF. CDR3 DNA: TGTGCCAGTGGGACAGGGGGATTCCAAGAGACCCAGTACTTC.

This clonotype was observed many times. The chain combines TRBV27 with TRBJ1-6; 7 nucleotides agree with TRBD1. The CDR3 is 18 amino acids. The V and J ends lost 3 bases and 0 bases, in that order; junction bases with no gene match: 8. Germline assignment: CDR1 MNHEY and CDR2 SMNVEV (reference sequence). The CDR3 nucleotides are TGTGCCAGCAGTTTCCAACAGGGGAGGCGCTCCTATAATTCACCCCTCCACTTT. Protein: CASSFQQGRRSYNSPLHF.

This clonotype was detected a few times. V usage is TRBV12-5 and J usage is TRBJ2-7; TRBD2 might be the D (6 bases). The CDR3 runs 15 residues. V lost 1 base and J lost 6, with 16 bases in between. CDR1 and CDR2 from the germline V gene are LGHNT and FRNRAP. The CDR3 protein is CASGLEAGWRGEQYV. DNA of the CDR3: TGTGCTAGTGGTTTGGAGGCTGGGTGGAGGGGCGAGCAGTACGTC.

The chain uses TRBV20-1 and TRBJ2-2; perhaps TRBD2 as D (6 bases). Germline assignment: CDR1 DFQATT and CDR2 SNEGSKA (reference sequence). The CDR3 contains 14 residues. The V gene lost 6 bases and the J gene lost 0 bases, with 11 bases spanning the gap. This CDR3 is CSAVRRANTGELFF. The CDR3, as DNA: TGCAGTGCCGTGAGGAGGGCGAACACCGGGGAGCTGTTTTTT.

At least ten counts were recorded for this clonotype. The chain carries TRBV7-3 and TRBJ1-3; D might be TRBD1 (5 bases). CDR1 SGHTA and CDR2 FQGTGA come from the germline V gene. Trimming removed 4 bases from V and 3 bases from J, with 13 bases in between. The CDR3 runs 15 residues. CDR3 DNA sequence: TGTGCCAGCAGCTCCGGAGGGACTGATGGAAACACCATATATTTT. Translating gives CASSSGGTDGNTIYF.

This clonotype appeared many times. The V and J genes are TRBV6-1 and TRBJ2-6; D not certain. V was pared by 0 bases and J by 0 bases, with 9 bases between. Germline CDR1 MNHNS, CDR2 SASEGT. The CDR3 is 17 residues long. CDR3 in amino acids: CASSEAGLGSGANVLTF. In nucleotides, the CDR3 is TGTGCCAGCAGTGAAGCGGGGTTAGGCTCTGGGGCCAACGTCCTGACTTTC.

The chain has TRBV7-9 and TRBJ2-3, with TRBD1 matching 9 bases. V lost 5 bases and J lost 3; bases outside the gene matches: 3. The germline gives CDR1 SEHNR, CDR2 FQNEAQ (reference sequence). The CDR3 is made up of 14 amino acids. CDR3 region: CASSMTGGTDTQYF. DNA of the CDR3: TGTGCCAGCAGCATGACAGGGGGAACAGATACGCAGTATTTT.

The chain combines TRBV7-8 with TRBJ2-3; weak D call: TRBD1 (6 bases). CDR1 is SGHVS, CDR2 FQNEAQ, per germline. The CDR3 covers 14 residues. V dropped 3 bases and J dropped 7 bases, with 14 bases sitting between them. The CDR3 DNA is TGTGCCAGCAGCTTCCTAGGGGGAAAAAATACGCAGTATTTT. Translating gives CASSFLGGKNTQYF.